Shown below are 23 T cell receptor beta chains from a single sample sequenced in a study of T cells in Graves' hyperthyroidism and ophthalmopathy. The source material, RNA transcripts, was used to amplify TCR beta CDR3 regions. Initially, a first-round RT-PCR of the TCR CDR3 employed the HTBI primer set. In TCRdb, the multiplex PCR reads were re-called with MiXCR into one record per CDR3 protein. The sample holds approximately 720,000 distinct CDR3 sequences, 18% seen once. Sequenced: blood. Every receptor here comes from a woman between 50 and 59 years old with Graves' hyperthyroidism that later progressed to Graves' ophthalmopathy.

This clonotype came up a few times. The chain carries TRBV5-1 and TRBJ2-2, with D perhaps being TRBD1 or TRBD2 (5 bases each). Trimming stripped 8 bases from V and 5 bases from J, with 16 bases between. The CDR3 extends over 14 amino acids. From germline, CDR1 is SGHRS and CDR2 YFSETQ. The DNA for the CDR3 is TGCGCCAGTAAACCGGGACCCTCGACCGGGGAGCTGTTTTTT. Protein sequence: CASKPGPSTGELFF.

This clonotype was found a few times. The junction departs from germline at one end; a sequencing error may be responsible. This chain joins TRBV20-1 and TRBJ2-2; D is unclear. The CDR3 sequence is 13 residues long. Per the germline V gene, CDR1 is DFQATT and CDR2 is SNEGSKA (reference sequence). The CDR3 is CSARDLAAGELFF. The DNA of the CDR3 is TGCAGTGCGAGAGACTTGGCGGCCGGGGAGCTGTTTTTT.

This chain links TRBV29-1 with TRBJ2-3; 10 positions agree with TRBD2. Germline CDR1 and CDR2: SQVTM and ANQGSEA. The V segment lost 2 bases and the J segment 8 bases; nucleotides outside the gene matches: 4. The CDR3 contains 13 residues. The CDR3 reads CSVEILAGGTQYF. The CDR3 bases are TGCAGCGTTGAAATATTAGCGGGGGGTACGCAGTATTTT.

This sequence joins TRBV6-5 and TRBJ2-7; TRBD1 might be the D (5 bases). CDR3 length: 13 amino acids. Looked up from germline, CDR1 is MNHEY and CDR2 is SVGAGI. Trimming shortened V by 3 bases and J by 5 bases, and 11 bases separated the two germline ends. CDR3 nucleotides: TGTGCCAGCAGTTATCAGGGTTATAACGAGCAGTACTTC. Its protein is CASSYQGYNEQYF.

The chain has TRBV9 and TRBJ2-3; TRBD2 matches 10 bases. Germline V gives CDR1 SGDLS, CDR2 YYNGEE. This CDR3 is 17 amino acids long. With V trimmed by 4 bases and J by 8 bases, 16 bases remained unmatched. CDR3 protein: CASSPLLGAGGRGTQYF. The CDR3 DNA reads TGTGCCAGCAGCCCCCTCCTAGGAGCGGGGGGGCGGGGTACGCAGTATTTT. Drawing the rest from reference TRBV9 and TRBJ2-3, the complete variable domain is DSGVTQTPKHLITATGQRVTLRCSPRSGDLSVYWYQQSLDQGLQFLIQYYNGEERAKGNILERFSAQQFPDLHSELNLSSLELGDSALYFCASSPLLGAGGRGTQYFGPGTRLTVL.

The genes are TRBV30 and TRBJ1-2; D is ambiguous. V was pared by 0 bases and J by 8 bases, with 10 bases between. This CDR3 contains 12 residues. The V gene's germline CDR1 is GTSNPN and CDR2 SVGIG (reference sequence). CDR3 sequence (DNA): TGTGCCTGGAGTGTTTGGGCTGGGGGCTACACCTTC. As protein: CAWSVWAGGYTF.

The genes are TRBV6-2 or TRBV6-3 and TRBJ2-2, with TRBD2 matching 13 bases. CDR1 and CDR2 from the germline V gene are MNHEY and SVGEGT. CDR3 length: 18 amino acids. V trimming: 2 bases; J trimming: 3 bases; junction bases outside the gene matches: 6. The CDR3 spells CASSYLLAGGPHTGELFF. DNA for the CDR3: TGTGCCAGCAGTTACCTACTAGCGGGGGGGCCGCACACCGGGGAGCTGTTTTTT.

CDR3 residues: CAIRGGGTGVNEQYF. In DNA, the CDR3 is TGTGCCATCCGAGGGGGCGGGACAGGGGTAAACGAGCAGTACTTC. The V and J genes are TRBV10-3 and TRBJ2-7; 10 nucleotides match TRBD1. The CDR3 covers 15 residues. CDR1 is ENHRY and CDR2 is SYGVKD in the germline V gene. The V segment lost 8 bases and the J segment 5 bases; nucleotides outside the gene matches: 12.

V gene TRBV6-9 combines with J gene TRBJ1-2, with D perhaps TRBD1 (5 bases). CDR1 is MNHGY and CDR2 is SVAAGI in the germline V gene. Trimming cost V 3 bases and J 8 bases, with 25 bases left between them. This CDR3 has 17 amino acids. The chain's CDR3 is CASSYRPGTATQGGYTF. In DNA, the CDR3 is TGTGCCAGCAGTTACAGGCCCGGGACCGCCACCCAAGGGGGCTACACCTTC.

This clonotype was seen more than once but under ten times. This rearrangement joins TRBV6-2 or TRBV6-3 to TRBJ1-3; maybe TRBD1 (5 bases). The germline CDR1 and CDR2 sequences are MNHEY and SVGEGT. The CDR3 runs 14 residues. V was cut by 6 bases and J by 4 bases, with 13 bases left in between. The chain's CDR3 is CASSRGVLGNTIYF. The CDR3 nucleotides read TGTGCCAGCAGCCGAGGGGTTCTCGGAAACACCATATATTTT.

Many counts were recorded for this clonotype. This chain uses TRBV12-3 or TRBV12-4 with TRBJ1-2; the match to TRBD1 covers 10 bases. Germline trimming cut 1 base from V and 0 bases from J; bases unmatched to any gene: 2. The CDR3 has 16 residues. The CDR3 loop reads CASSLGTGGPNYGYTF. For the CDR3, the DNA is TGTGCCAGCAGTTTAGGGACAGGGGGTCCTAACTATGGCTACACCTTC.

The genes are TRBV29-1 and TRBJ1-3; no definite D call. The CDR3 has 12 residues. V was trimmed by 4 bases and J by 5 bases, leaving 9 bases between them. Germline V gene lookup returns CDR1 SQVTM and CDR2 ANQGSEA. The chain's CDR3 is CSVVTDRNTIYF. The CDR3 DNA follows: TGCAGCGTTGTAACCGACCGAAACACCATATATTTT.

Comments on this clonotype: No conserved phenylalanine or tryptophan is present at the end of the CDR3, so a read error is the likely explanation. The rearrangement joins TRBV6-9 to TRBJ2-2; D is perhaps TRBD1 (5 bases). The CDR3 totals 18 residues. Per the germline V gene, CDR1 is MNHGY and CDR2 is SVAAGI. The V gene lost 3 bases and the J gene lost 0 bases, with 17 bases spanning the gap. For the CDR3, the DNA is TGTGCCAGCAGTTACAGGCTTTCTAGGACAACGAACACCGGGGAGCTGTTTTCT. Amino acid sequence: CASSYRLSRTTNTGELFS.

This clonotype was recorded at least ten times. The chain uses TRBV20-1 and TRBJ2-3; D uncertain. The CDR3 covers 13 residues. Germline V gene data show CDR1 as DFQATT and CDR2 as SNEGSKA (reference sequence). Trimming removed 6 bases from V and 1 base from J, with 11 bases in between. CDR3 bases: TGCAGTGCCGTAAGGGAAGGCACAGATACGCAGTATTTT. Its translation is CSAVREGTDTQYF.

Many counts were recorded for this clonotype. V usage is TRBV18 and J usage is TRBJ2-1, with 8 bases identical to TRBD1. This CDR3 has 15 amino acids. Trimming took 3 bases from V and 0 from J; bases not matched to a gene: 1. Germline values: CDR1 KGHSH, CDR2 LQKENI. The CDR3 DNA reads TGTGCCAGCTCACCCAGGGGGCTCTCCTACAATGAGCAGTTCTTC. This encodes CASSPRGLSYNEQFF.

This clonotype appeared a few times. The J gene is TRBJ2-2, the V gene TRBV9, with 13 bases matching TRBD2. This CDR3 contains 16 residues. Germline V gene data show CDR1 as SGDLS and CDR2 as YYNGEE. The V gene end was trimmed by 2 bases and the J gene end by 5 bases; junction bases not matched to a gene: 3. The CDR3 DNA reads as TGTGCCAGCAGCGTGACTAGCGGGGGGTATACCGGGGAGCTGTTTTTT. Translated, it gives CASSVTSGGYTGELFF.

This clonotype has at least ten counts. The chain joins TRBV6-1 to TRBJ2-5, with 8 bases aligning to TRBD1. Losses at the gene ends were 5 bases for V and 5 bases for J; bases not matched to a gene: 13. Germline V gene data show CDR1 as MNHNS and CDR2 as SASEGT. This CDR3 has 16 residues. The CDR3 region is CASSPLRRQGKETQYF. The DNA for the CDR3 is TGTGCCAGCAGTCCCCTCCGCAGACAGGGGAAGGAGACCCAGTACTTC.

To note about this clonotype: This CDR3 fails to terminate in the conserved phenylalanine or tryptophan, so it likely reflects a read error. J is TRBJ2-2 and V is TRBV29-1; 8 positions match TRBD1. The CDR3 extends over 15 amino acids. The V gene's germline CDR1 is SQVTM and CDR2 ANQGSEA. V gave up 3 bases and J gave up 5 bases; unmatched junction bases: 8. The CDR3 reads CSVESRGQETGELFL. The CDR3 coding sequence is TGCAGCGTTGAGTCTCGGGGACAGGAAACCGGGGAGCTGTTTCTT.

Concerning this clonotype: This may come from a read error, since a much larger clone is one base off. The chain carries TRBV6-2 or TRBV6-3 and TRBJ1-5; 8 nucleotides match TRBD1. The germline V gene encodes CDR1 MNHEY and CDR2 SVGEGT. The CDR3 is made up of 17 amino acids. The CDR3 DNA reads TGTGCCAGCAGGCCGGGACAGGCCATCCAAGGCAATCAGTCCCAGCATTTT. Translation gives CASRPGQAIQGNQSQHF.

The V and J genes are TRBV18 and TRBJ2-7; 10 nucleotides agree with TRBD1. The germline V gene encodes CDR1 KGHSH and CDR2 LQKENI. Trimming at V came to 3 bases and at J to 2 bases, leaving 19 bases not matched to a gene. The CDR3 has 20 residues. This CDR3 reads CASSPRPPNPGTGDTYEQYF. The CDR3 nucleotides read TGTGCCAGCTCACCCCGACCTCCTAATCCCGGGACAGGGGACACCTACGAGCAGTACTTC.

The rearrangement uses TRBV2 and TRBJ2-3; TRBD2 aligns across 7 bases. There are 15 residues in the CDR3. Germline-derived CDR1 and CDR2 are SNHLY and FYNNEI. V lost 8 bases, J lost 1 base, and 9 bases stayed unmatched. The CDR3 here is CASASWAGGTDTQYF. In DNA, the CDR3 is TGTGCCAGCGCCAGCTGGGCGGGGGGCACAGATACGCAGTATTTT.

This clonotype has just a few counts. J is TRBJ1-4 and V is TRBV20-1; D uncertain. Trimming removed 5 bases at V and 5 bases at J, with 15 bases between. The CDR3 has 14 residues. Germline V CDR1 and CDR2: DFQATT, SNEGSKA (reference sequence). This CDR3 reads CSAYGRRPNEKLFF. The CDR3 bases are TGCAGTGCTTACGGTCGCCGCCCCAATGAAAAACTGTTTTTT.

This clonotype has more than one count but fewer than ten. V and J are TRBV18 and TRBJ1-3; no clear D. The germline V gene encodes CDR1 KGHSH and CDR2 LQKENI. The V end lost 3 bases, the J end lost 8 bases, and 8 bases lay between the germline ends. This CDR3 contains 12 residues. The CDR3 DNA follows: TGTGCCAGCTCACCTCTGGGAGACACCATATATTTT. Translated: CASSPLGDTIYF.